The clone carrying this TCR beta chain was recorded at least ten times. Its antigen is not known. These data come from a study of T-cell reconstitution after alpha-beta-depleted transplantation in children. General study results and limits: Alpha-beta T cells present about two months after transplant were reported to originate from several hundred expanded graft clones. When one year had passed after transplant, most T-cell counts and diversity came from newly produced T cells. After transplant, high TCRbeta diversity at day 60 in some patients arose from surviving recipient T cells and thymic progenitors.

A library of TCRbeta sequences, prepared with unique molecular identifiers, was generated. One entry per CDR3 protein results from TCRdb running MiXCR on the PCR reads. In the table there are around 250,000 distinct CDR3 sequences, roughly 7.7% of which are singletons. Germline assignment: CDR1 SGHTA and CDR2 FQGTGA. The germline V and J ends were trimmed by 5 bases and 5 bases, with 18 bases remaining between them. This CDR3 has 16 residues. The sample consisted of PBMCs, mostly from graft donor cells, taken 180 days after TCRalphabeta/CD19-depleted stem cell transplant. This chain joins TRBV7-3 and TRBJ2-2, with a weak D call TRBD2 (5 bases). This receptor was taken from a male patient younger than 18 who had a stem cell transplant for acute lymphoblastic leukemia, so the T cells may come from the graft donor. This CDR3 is CASSPRRGLETGELFF. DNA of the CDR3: TGTGCCAGCAGCCCCCGGCGAGGGTTAGAAACCGGGGAGCTGTTTTTT.